The 9 T cell receptor beta chains in this list originate from one sample, sequenced in a study of cytomegalovirus exposure and HLA in healthy donors. Both 60 Vbeta primers and 13 Jbeta primers went into the PCR. The repertoire was sequenced with immunoSEQ multiplex PCR; TCRdb's copy has only in-frame clones and lacks some. This sample has fewer than 200,000 clones, with about 71% found just once. Sequenced material: PBMCs. The receptors were gathered from a woman between 40 and 50 years old in good health and CMV-seropositive.

V is TRBV18 and J is TRBJ1-1; D remains ambiguous. The ends were cut back, 4 bases at V and 1 base at J, with 10 bases in the middle. CDR1 is KGHSH and CDR2 is LQKENI in the germline V gene. This CDR3 contains 14 residues. CDR3 region: CASSLGSGNTEAFF. CDR3 DNA: TGTGCCAGCTCACTCGGTTCAGGGAACACTGAAGCTTTCTTT. The whole variable domain, remainder taken from reference TRBV18 and TRBJ1-1, is NAGVMQNPRHLVRRRGQEARLRCSPMKGHSHVYWYRQLPEEGLKFMVYLQKENIIDESGMPKERFSAEFPKEGPSILRIQQVVRGDSAAYFCASSLGSGNTEAFFGQGTRLTVV.

The chain is built from TRBV7-2 and TRBJ2-3; D may be TRBD1 (5 bases). V lost 3 bases, J lost 3 bases, and 10 bases lay in between. Germline loops: CDR1 SGHTA, CDR2 FQGNSA. This CDR3 is built from 14 residues. The CDR3 loop is CASSFSGQTDTQYF. The CDR3, as DNA: TGTGCCAGCAGCTTCTCCGGACAAACAGATACGCAGTATTTT. Based on the CDR3 plus reference TRBV7-2 and TRBJ2-3, the full variable domain is GAGVSQSPSNKVTEKGKDVELRCDPISGHTALYWYRQSLGQGLEFLIYFQGNSAPDKSGLPSDRFSAERTGGSVSTLTIQRTQQEDSAVYLCASSFSGQTDTQYFGPGTRLTVL.

This clone showed up just a few times. The chain is built from TRBV5-1 and TRBJ2-7; 9 positions match TRBD2. The germline V gene encodes CDR1 SGHRS and CDR2 YFSETQ. Unmatched junction bases numbered 13, after V lost 4 bases and J lost 5 bases. CDR3 length equals 16 residues. CDR3 sequence (DNA): TGCGCCAGCAGCCCGGCGGGAGGGAAAAATTTGGACGAGCAGTACTTC. Translating gives CASSPAGGKNLDEQYF.

V is TRBV4-3 and J is TRBJ2-5, with 9 nucleotides matching TRBD2. Germline loops: CDR1 LGHNA, CDR2 YSLEER. V gave up 0 bases and J gave up 7 bases; unmatched junction bases: 6. CDR3 length equals 15 residues. CDR3 loop: CASSQDETSGLTQYF. In DNA, the CDR3 is TGCGCCAGCAGCCAAGACGAGACTAGCGGCCTGACCCAGTACTTC.

The chain combines TRBV7-9 with TRBJ1-2, with 7 bases matching TRBD1. CDR3 length: 14 residues. Germline V gene data show CDR1 as SEHNR and CDR2 as FQNEAQ (reference sequence). The ends lost 1 base at V and 3 bases at J; junction bases unmatched: 2. The CDR3 spells CASSLDRGYYGYTF. The CDR3 nucleotides are TGTGCCAGCAGCTTAGACAGGGGTTACTATGGCTACACCTTC. The whole variable domain, filled in from reference TRBV7-9 and TRBJ1-2, reads DTGVSQNPRHKITKRGQNVTFRCDPISEHNRLYWYRQTLGQGPEFLTYFQNEAQLEKSRLLSDRFSAERPKGSFSTLEIQRTEQGDSAMYLCASSLDRGYYGYTFGSGTRLTVV.

The chain employs TRBV6-1 and TRBJ1-5, with 8 positions matching TRBD1. The CDR3 is 14 amino acids. J gave up 7 bases and V 6 bases, and 8 bases lay outside the gene matches. Per germline, CDR1 MNHNS and CDR2 SASEGT. Written as DNA, the CDR3 is TGTGCCAGCAGCGTCGGGACAGGCGGACAGCCCCAGCATTTT. This translates into CASSVGTGGQPQHF.

The chain carries TRBV10-3 and TRBJ1-2; the D is unclear. This CDR3 has 14 amino acids. Germline CDR1 ENHRY, CDR2 SYGVKD. The V and J ends lost 2 bases and 8 bases respectively, with 15 bases between them. The DNA for the CDR3 is TGTGCCATCAGTGAGGGGCAGAGTTTTTGGGGCTACACCTTC. Translation gives CAISEGQSFWGYTF.

The chain is built from TRBV5-1 and TRBJ2-1, with TRBD2 matching 14 bases. The CDR3 length is 15 residues. CDR1 and CDR2 from the germline V gene are SGHRS and YFSETQ. Trimming at V came to 4 bases and at J to 9 bases, leaving 6 bases not matched to a gene. In nucleotides, the CDR3 is TGCGCCAGCAGCCTGGGACTAGCGGGAGAGGGTGAGCAGTTCTTC. This codes for CASSLGLAGEGEQFF.

The gene calls are TRBV5-1 and TRBJ2-2; 7 nucleotides line up with TRBD1. The CDR3 runs to 17 residues. The V gene end was trimmed by 1 base and the J gene end by 6 bases; junction bases not matched to a gene: 12. From germline, CDR1 is SGHRS and CDR2 YFSETQ. CDR3 loop: CASSLMVGGDGSGELFF. The CDR3 coding sequence is TGCGCCAGCAGCTTGATGGTAGGGGGCGATGGGTCCGGGGAGCTGTTTTTT.